These T cell receptor beta chains were read from a single sample in a study of cytomegalovirus exposure and HLA in healthy donors. Data came from immunoSEQ multiplex PCR; TCRdb stores just in-frame clones and leaves some out. The sample holds about 120,000 clones; roughly 70% are singletons and the top ten take roughly 3%. The sequenced sample was PBMCs. These receptors originate from a woman aged 40 to 49 in good health and CMV-seropositive. The CDR3 runs from the conserved cysteine through the conserved F or W. The D gene is left open where the match is weak. Clone size is stated in some rows and not others, as once, few, many or a class when expanded.

TRBV6-1,TRBD1,TRBJ1-5,NA,CASSLGQGLGQPQHF,TGTGCCAGCAGTCTGGGACAGGGGCTTGGCCAGCCCCAGCATTTT
TRBV28,TRBD1,TRBJ2-3,NA,CASSFTRTGGGDTQYF,TGTGCCAGCAGTTTCACCCGGACAGGAGGTGGAGATACGCAGTATTTT
TRBV7-8,NA,TRBJ1-5,few,CASSLGPQVLDNQPQHF,TGTGCCAGCAGCTTAGGACCCCAGGTATTGGACAATCAGCCCCAGCATTTT
TRBV5-6,NA,TRBJ1-6,NA,CASSSKRAGIGSPLHF,TGTGCCAGCAGCTCCAAACGTGCAGGGATCGGTTCACCCCTCCACTTT
TRBV7-8,TRBD1,TRBJ1-1,once,CASSLGATGDPTEAFF,TGTGCCAGCAGCTTAGGTGCTACAGGGGACCCCACTGAAGCTTTCTTT
TRBV16,TRBD1,TRBJ2-3,NA,CASSQTGADTQYF,TGTGCCAGCAGCCAGACAGGGGCAGATACGCAGTATTTT
TRBV5-1,NA,TRBJ2-1,few,CASSLVPRVNEQFF,TGCGCCAGCAGCTTGGTCCCTAGAGTAAATGAGCAGTTCTTC
TRBV7-9,TRBD2,TRBJ2-7,NA,CASSSPGLVYEQYF,TGTGCCAGCAGCTCCCCGGGACTAGTTTACGAGCAGTACTTC
TRBV5-1,TRBD1,TRBJ1-3,NA,CASSGQGQRGGNTIYF,TGCGCCAGCAGCGGGCAGGGACAGAGGGGTGGAAACACCATATATTTT
TRBV27,NA,TRBJ2-2,NA,CASSFVSTGELFF,TGTGCCAGCAGTTTCGTGAGCACCGGGGAGCTGTTTTTT
TRBV6-5,TRBD1,TRBJ1-1,few,CASSSVWDRGNTEAFF,TGTGCCAGCAGTTCTGTATGGGACAGGGGGAACACTGAAGCTTTCTTT
TRBV9,TRBD1,TRBJ1-6,NA,CASSVRTGNSPLHF,TGTGCCAGCAGCGTGAGGACAGGGAATTCACCCCTCCACTTT
TRBV7-2,NA,TRBJ2-7,NA,CASSPHYEQYF,TGTGCCAGCAGCCCCCACTACGAGCAGTACTTC
TRBV7-6,TRBD1,TRBJ1-1,once,CASSLPGGNTEAFF,TGTGCCAGCAGCTTACCAGGGGGGAACACTGAAGCTTTCTTT
TRBV9,NA,TRBJ2-3,NA,CASSPWDSTDTQYF,TGTGCCAGCAGCCCTTGGGACTCCACAGATACGCAGTATTTT
TRBV6-5,TRBD1,TRBJ2-6,NA,CASSWGQGAGANVLTF,TGTGCCAGCAGTTGGGGACAGGGAGCTGGGGCCAACGTCCTGACTTTC
TRBV5-1,TRBD1,TRBJ1-1,NA,CASGDRVNTEAFF,TGCGCCAGCGGGGACAGGGTAAACACTGAAGCTTTCTTT
TRBV2,NA,TRBJ1-3,once,CASNRDSTLYF,TGTGCCAGTAATAGGGACTCTACCTTATATTTT
TRBV7-2,NA,TRBJ1-2,NA,CASSLSGIGYTF,TGTGCCAGCAGCTTATCAGGGATTGGCTACACCTTC
TRBV9,NA,TRBJ2-1,NA,CASSLPTGGPNEQFF,TGTGCCAGCAGCCTCCCTACCGGGGGGCCCAATGAGCAGTTCTTC
TRBV18,NA,TRBJ1-3,NA,CASSPLSGRGNSGNTIYF,TGTGCCAGCTCACCACTTTCCGGGAGGGGGAACTCTGGAAACACCATATATTTT
TRBV4-3,TRBD2,TRBJ2-7,NA,CASSQVPSGANWREQYF,TGCGCCAGCAGCCAAGTTCCTAGCGGAGCAAATTGGCGCGAGCAGTACTTC
TRBV7-9,NA,TRBJ2-1,NA,CASSLTGTKGDNEQFF,TGTGCCAGCAGTCTTACCGGGACTAAGGGGGACAATGAGCAGTTCTTC
TRBV6-1,NA,TRBJ2-2,NA,CASGSAGTGELFF,TGTGCCAGCGGTAGTGCGGGCACCGGGGAGCTGTTTTTT
TRBV29-1,TRBD2,TRBJ2-5,NA,CSVRSGGQQYF,TGCAGCGTTCGATCGGGGGGTCAGCAGTACTTC
TRBV19,NA,TRBJ2-1,NA,CASASGERYNEQFF,TGTGCCAGTGCCTCGGGGGAAAGGTACAATGAGCAGTTCTTC
TRBV5-1,TRBD2,TRBJ2-5,NA,CASSLPAGDQETQYF,TGCGCCAGCAGCCTCCCGGCGGGGGACCAAGAGACCCAGTACTTC
TRBV4-1,TRBD2,TRBJ2-1,few,CASSQEGSSGGYNEQFF,TGCGCCAGCAGCCAAGAGGGGAGTAGCGGGGGGTACAATGAGCAGTTCTTC
TRBV18,NA,TRBJ2-3,NA,CASSPERIVAADTQYF,TGTGCCAGCTCACCAGAGAGGATCGTAGCGGCAGATACGCAGTATTTT
TRBV27,TRBD2,TRBJ2-1,NA,CASSLFRPGRELVFSYNEQFF,TGTGCCAGCAGTTTATTCCGACCCGGGAGGGAGTTAGTTTTTTCCTACAATGAGCAGTTCTTC
TRBV5-6,TRBD1,TRBJ2-1,once,CASSPRTGLEQFF,TGTGCCAGCAGCCCCCGGACAGGGCTCGAGCAGTTCTTC
TRBV7-9,NA,TRBJ1-5,few,CASSLGGGKNQPQHF,TGTGCCAGCAGCTTGGGAGGGGGAAAGAATCAGCCCCAGCATTTT